These 2 T cell receptor beta chains originate from one sample sequenced in a study of T-cell reconstitution after alpha-beta-depleted transplantation in children. This sample's TCRbeta library carried unique molecular identifier barcodes. TCRdb fed the PCR reads into MiXCR, producing one record per CDR3 protein. Among about 580,000 distinct CDR3 sequences, 20% to 25% were seen once, and the ten largest hold about 14%. This sample comprised PBMCs, mostly from graft donor cells, obtained 360 days after TCRalphabeta/CD19-depleted stem cell transplant. The receptors stem from a boy under three years old who had a stem cell transplant for acute myeloid leukemia, so the T cells may come from the graft donor.

This clonotype was counted many times. In DNA form, the CDR3 reads TGTGCCAGCAGTGAAGATGACTCCAGCTCCTACGAGCAGTACTTC. Translating it yields CASSEDDSSSYEQYF. V is TRBV2 and J is TRBJ2-7, with D hard to call. This CDR3 is built from 15 residues. Looked up from germline, CDR1 is SNHLY and CDR2 is FYNNEI. V lost 1 base and J lost 0, with 10 bases in between.

This clonotype was seen a handful of times. V and J are TRBV15 and TRBJ1-4, with 12 bases that match TRBD1. The trim removed 2 bases at V and 5 bases at J, leaving 12 bases unmatched. Germline V gives CDR1 LNHNV, CDR2 YYDKDF (reference sequence). The CDR3 spans 19 residues. CDR3 sequence (DNA): TGTGCCACCAGCAGACGCGCCGGGACAGGGGGCGGAGTGAATGAAAAACTGTTTTTT. Its translation: CATSRRAGTGGGVNEKLFF.